This T cell receptor beta chain emerged from a study of shared clonotypes between healthy human individuals. In the study overall: Three CD4 naive, three CD4 memory, two CD8 naive and one CD8 memory plate were used per donor.

Turning to this clone: As yet, its antigen is unknown.

Positive CCR7 selection of CD45RO-negative cells yielded the naive CD8 cells, and terminally differentiated effector memory CD45RA+ cells were excluded. The study, taken as a whole, reports: Read depth was anticipated to influence clonotype sharing among donors. Estimated richness was generally greater in naive than memory subsets.

TCRdb keeps only in-frame clones here, not all; method: immunoSEQ multiplex PCR. Seen here are 1.5 million to 2.5 million clones, roughly 95% observed once, and the top ten hold under 1.5%. V was shortened by 5 bases and J by 0 bases, with 7 bases between the two germline ends. Per the germline V gene, CDR1 is WNHNN and CDR2 is SYGVQD (reference sequence). The CDR3 runs 13 residues. The sequenced material came from naive CD8+ T cells sorted from blood. The clonotype was recovered from a young man in good health. V and J are TRBV10-1 and TRBJ1-1; no definite D call. The CDR3 loop is CASSLTLNTEAFF. In DNA, the CDR3 is TGCGCCAGCAGTTTAACCCTGAACACTGAAGCTTTCTTT.